The present T cell receptor beta chain was sequenced within a study of response to subunit inactivated influenza vaccine. The study's findings and limits: The authors proposed limited new T cell recruitment per seasonal influenza vaccination.

In TCRdb, the RT-PCR reads were re-called with MiXCR into one record per CDR3 protein. The sample has approximately 530,000 distinct CDR3 sequences; approximately 7.6% are singletons. Germline values: CDR1 DFQATT, CDR2 SNEGSKA (reference sequence). Trimming took 1 base from V and 0 from J, leaving 9 bases between them. The CDR3 is made up of 15 amino acids. In its sample, this clonotype was seen a few times. Its antigen is still unknown. The chain links TRBV20-1 to TRBJ2-2; perhaps D is TRBD1 or TRBD2 (5 bases each). The specimen comprised PBMCs from blood, sampled less than 25 months after vaccination. The receptor was derived from a man aged 50 to 69 who received an inactivated influenza vaccine. The CDR3 nucleotides are TGCAGTGCTAGAGCCGGGACGGCGAACACCGGGGAGCTGTTTTTT. Its protein is CSARAGTANTGELFF.